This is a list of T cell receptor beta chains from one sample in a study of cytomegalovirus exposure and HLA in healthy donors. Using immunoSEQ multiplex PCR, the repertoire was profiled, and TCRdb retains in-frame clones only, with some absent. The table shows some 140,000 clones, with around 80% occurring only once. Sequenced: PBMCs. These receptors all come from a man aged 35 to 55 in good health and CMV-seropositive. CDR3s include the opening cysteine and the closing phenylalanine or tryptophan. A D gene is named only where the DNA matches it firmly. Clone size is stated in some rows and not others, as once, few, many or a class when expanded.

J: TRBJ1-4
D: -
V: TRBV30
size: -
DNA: TGTGCCTGGAGTCCCCTCGGGTTTGGCCTGGAGAAACTGTTTTTT
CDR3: CAWSPLGFGLEKLFF

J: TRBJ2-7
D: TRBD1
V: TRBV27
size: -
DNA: TGTGCCAGCAGTCTCCAAGTCCAAACAGGGGAACACTACGAGCAGTACTTC
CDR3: CASSLQVQTGEHYEQYF

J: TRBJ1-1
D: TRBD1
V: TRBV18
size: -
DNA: TGTGCCAGCTCACCACGGGACAGGGGTTCAAACACTGAAGCTTTCTTT
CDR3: CASSPRDRGSNTEAFF

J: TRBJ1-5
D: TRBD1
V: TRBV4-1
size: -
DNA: TGCGCCAGCAGCCAAACAGGGGGCTATCAGCCCCAGCATTTT
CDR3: CASSQTGGYQPQHF

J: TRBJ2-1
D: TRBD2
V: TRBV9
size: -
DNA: TGTGCCAGCAGCGTAGCGACTAGCGGGTACAATGAGCAGTTCTTC
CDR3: CASSVATSGYNEQFF

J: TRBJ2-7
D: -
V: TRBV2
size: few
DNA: TGTGCCAGCACCGGCGGATCCTACGAGCAGTACTTC
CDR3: CASTGGSYEQYF

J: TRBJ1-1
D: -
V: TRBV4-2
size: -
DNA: TGTGCCAGCACCCCTCATGGGGGCGAGAACACTGAAGCTTTCTTT
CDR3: CASTPHGGENTEAFF

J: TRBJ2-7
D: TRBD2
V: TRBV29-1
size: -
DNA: TGCAGCGTTGTGGATTCGGGAGGCTCCTACGAGCAGTACTTC
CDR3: CSVVDSGGSYEQYF

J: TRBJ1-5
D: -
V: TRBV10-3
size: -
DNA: TGTGCCATCAGTGAGTCTAGGGGCGGGGGCAATCAGCCCCAGCATTTT
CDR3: CAISESRGGGNQPQHF

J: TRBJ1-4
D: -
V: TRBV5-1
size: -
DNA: TGCGCCAGCAGCTTGAATACCGGGGGGCTAGAAAAACTGTTTTTT
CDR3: CASSLNTGGLEKLFF

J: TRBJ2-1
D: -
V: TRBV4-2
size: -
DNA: TGTGCCAGCAGCCGAGCGGGTCCTACAAACAATGAGCAGTTCTTC
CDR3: CASSRAGPTNNEQFF

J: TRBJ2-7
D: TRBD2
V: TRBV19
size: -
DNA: TGTGCCAGTAGTGAGTGGGGAGATGGGGGGGCCTACGAGCAGTACTTC
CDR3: CASSEWGDGGAYEQYF

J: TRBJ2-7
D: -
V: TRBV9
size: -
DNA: TGTGCCAGCAGCGTTGGTGGGAGGTCCTACGAGCAGTACTTC
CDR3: CASSVGGRSYEQYF

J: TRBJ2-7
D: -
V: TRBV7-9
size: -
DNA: TGTGCCAGCACCACATCTGGGCTGCTCTACGAGCAGTACTTC
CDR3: CASTTSGLLYEQYF

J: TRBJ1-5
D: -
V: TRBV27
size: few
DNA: TGTGCCAGCAGTTACGTCCAACATAGCAATCAGCCCCAGCATTTT
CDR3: CASSYVQHSNQPQHF

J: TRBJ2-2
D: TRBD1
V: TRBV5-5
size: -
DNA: TGTGCCAGCAGCTTGGGACAGGGGGCCGGCACCGGGGAGCTGTTTTTT
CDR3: CASSLGQGAGTGELFF

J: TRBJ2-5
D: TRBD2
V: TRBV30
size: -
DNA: TGTGCCTGGAGTCCTATAGCGGGCTACCAAGAGACCCAGTACTTC
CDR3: CAWSPIAGYQETQYF

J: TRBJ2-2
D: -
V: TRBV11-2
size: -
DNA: TGTGCCAGCAGCTTATCGTTGCAGGGTTCCCCCACCGGGGAGCTGTTTTTT
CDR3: CASSLSLQGSPTGELFF

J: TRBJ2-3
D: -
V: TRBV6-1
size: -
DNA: TGTGCCAGCAGTGAGTTACAGGGTTCTAGCACAGATACGCAGTATTTT
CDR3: CASSELQGSSTDTQYF

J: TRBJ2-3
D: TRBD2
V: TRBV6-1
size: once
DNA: TGTGCCAGCAGCCAGCGGGAGAAGTCAGATACGCAGTATTTT
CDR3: CASSQREKSDTQYF

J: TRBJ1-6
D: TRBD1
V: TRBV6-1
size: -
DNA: TGTGCCAGCAGTACCGGGACAGCTAATTCACCCCTCCACTTT
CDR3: CASSTGTANSPLHF

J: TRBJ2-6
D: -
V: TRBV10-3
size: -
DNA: TGTGCCATCACGTCACCTGGGGCCAACATCCTGACTTTC
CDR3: CAITSPGANILTF

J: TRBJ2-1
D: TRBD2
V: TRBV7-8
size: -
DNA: TGTGCCAGCAGCCTGACGGGGGGGCCCAGAGAGCAGTTCTTC
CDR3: CASSLTGGPREQFF

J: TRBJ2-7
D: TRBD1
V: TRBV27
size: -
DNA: TGTGCCAGCAGTCCGTCCGCAGGGGGCTTTTCCTACGAGCAGTACTTC
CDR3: CASSPSAGGFSYEQYF

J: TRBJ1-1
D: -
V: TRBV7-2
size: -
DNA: TGTGGGACAGCATCCTCCATGAACACTGAAGCTTTCTTT
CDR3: CGTASSMNTEAFF

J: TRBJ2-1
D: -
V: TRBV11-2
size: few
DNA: TGTGCCAGCAGCCCACGGGACTTACCGAGCTCCTACAATGAGCAGTTCTTC
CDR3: CASSPRDLPSSYNEQFF

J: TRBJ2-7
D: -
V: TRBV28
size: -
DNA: TGTGCCAGCAGTTTATTCCCACAGGGACACGAGCAGTACTTC
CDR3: CASSLFPQGHEQYF

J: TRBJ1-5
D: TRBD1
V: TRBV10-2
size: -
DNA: TGCGCCAGCAGCGGGACAGGGGGTCGCAATCAGCCCCAGCATTTT
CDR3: CASSGTGGRNQPQHF

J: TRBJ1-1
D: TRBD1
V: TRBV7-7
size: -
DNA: TGTGCTAGCAGCTTAGACAAGGGGGCGGTCGCTTTCTTT
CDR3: CASSLDKGAVAFF

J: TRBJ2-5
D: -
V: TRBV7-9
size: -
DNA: TGTGCCAGCAGCTTGGCAGCGGACCAAGAGACCCAGTACTTC
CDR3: CASSLAADQETQYF

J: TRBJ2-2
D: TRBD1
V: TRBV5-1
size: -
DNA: TGCGCCAGCAGTATGGACAGGGGGCTTGGCACCGGGGAGCTGTTTTTT
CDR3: CASSMDRGLGTGELFF

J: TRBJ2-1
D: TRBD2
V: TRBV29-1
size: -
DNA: TGCAGCGTGTGGACTAGCGGGCTGGTGGGGGATGAGCAGTTCTTC
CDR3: CSVWTSGLVGDEQFF

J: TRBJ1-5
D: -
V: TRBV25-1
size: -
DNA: TGTGCCAGCACTCAGGGTCAAGGACAGCCCCAGCATTTT
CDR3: CASTQGQGQPQHF

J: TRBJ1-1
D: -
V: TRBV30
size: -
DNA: TGTGCCTGGAGTGTAATGCGCACTGAAGCTTTCTTT
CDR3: CAWSVMRTEAFF

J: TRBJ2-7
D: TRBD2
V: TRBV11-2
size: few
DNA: TGTGCCAGCAGCATGGGACTAGCGGCCGCCTACGAGCAGTACTTC
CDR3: CASSMGLAAAYEQYF

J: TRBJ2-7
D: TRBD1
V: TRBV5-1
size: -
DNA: TGCGCCAGCAGCTTCGGGACAGGGGGATACGAGCAGTACTTC
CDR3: CASSFGTGGYEQYF

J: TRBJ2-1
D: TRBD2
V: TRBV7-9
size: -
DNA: TGTGCCAGCCCTGAGCGGGAGGAGTCCTACAATGAGCAGTTCTTC
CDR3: CASPEREESYNEQFF

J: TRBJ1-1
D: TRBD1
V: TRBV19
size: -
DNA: TGTGCCAGTACCCGGACAGGGGGAGGTGAAGCTTTCTTT
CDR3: CASTRTGGGEAFF

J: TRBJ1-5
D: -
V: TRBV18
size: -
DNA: TGTGCCAGCTCACCACTGAAGAGTGACAGTCAGCCCCAGCATTTT
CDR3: CASSPLKSDSQPQHF

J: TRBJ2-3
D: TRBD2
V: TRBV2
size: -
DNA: TGTGCCAGCAGCGTTGGACTAGCGGATAGCACAGATACGCAGTATTTT
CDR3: CASSVGLADSTDTQYF